This entry lists 6 T cell receptor beta chains sequenced from one sample in a study of OX40 agonist ivuxolimab in advanced cancers. Profiled with immunoSEQ multiplex PCR; TCRdb holds only in-frame clones, not every one. The data show roughly 56,000 clones, with 70% to 80% seen just once and 0.95% to 1.5% held by the top ten. Here the sequenced sample was CD4+ or CD8+ T cells sorted from blood, taken in a trial of the OX40 agonist ivuxolimab. The receptors were gathered from an adult with an advanced solid tumor such as melanoma, head and neck, liver or kidney cancer.

The chain joins TRBV4-2 to TRBJ1-6, with 8 bases aligning to TRBD1. The length of the CDR3 is 16 residues. Trimming removed 2 bases from V and 7 bases from J; junction bases left unmatched: 7. Germline-derived CDR1 and CDR2 are LGHNA and YNFKEQ. The CDR3 here is CASSQPGTGQNSPLHF. CDR3 nucleotides: TGTGCCAGCAGCCAACCCGGGACAGGTCAAAATTCACCCCTCCACTTT.

The V gene is TRBV7-8, the J gene TRBJ2-4, with D tentatively TRBD2 (6 bases). Trimming stripped 6 bases from V and 3 bases from J, with 18 bases between. The CDR3 sequence is 16 residues long. The germline CDR1 and CDR2 sequences are SGHVS and FQNEAQ. The DNA of the CDR3 is TGTGCCAGCAGAAAGGACCTAGCGCCTTACAAAAACATTCAGTACTTC. Its protein product is CASRKDLAPYKNIQYF.

The rearrangement joins TRBV19 to TRBJ1-2; D may be TRBD1 (6 bases). Germline-derived CDR1 and CDR2 are LNHDA and SQIVND (reference sequence). The CDR3 totals 15 residues. Trimming stripped 5 bases from V and 5 bases from J, with 18 bases between. The CDR3 region has the DNA TGTGCCAGTAGTCTACAGGGTGACGAACCTTATGGCTACACCTTC. Its protein product is CASSLQGDEPYGYTF.

The chain couples TRBV10-1 to TRBJ1-5, with 10 bases fitting TRBD1. The V and J ends lost 4 bases and 5 bases, in that order; junction bases with no gene match: 5. Germline-derived CDR1 and CDR2 are WNHNN and SYGVQD (reference sequence). The CDR3 has 15 amino acids. This CDR3 reads CASSVRQGAYQPQHF. Written as DNA, the CDR3 is TGCGCCAGCAGTGTAAGACAGGGGGCCTATCAGCCCCAGCATTTT.

V usage is TRBV13 and J usage is TRBJ2-1; D remains unclear. Germline-derived CDR1 and CDR2 are PRHDT and FYEKMQ (reference sequence). V lost 6 bases, J lost 0 bases, and 6 bases lay in between. The CDR3 is made up of 13 amino acids. CDR3 nucleotides: TGTGCCAGCAGTATGAGCTCCTACAATGAGCAGTTCTTC. Protein: CASSMSSYNEQFF.

This chain joins TRBV6-1 and TRBJ1-6; 7 bases are a match to TRBD1. The J segment lost 7 bases and the V segment lost 9 bases, leaving 6 bases of the junction unmatched. The V gene's germline CDR1 is MNHNS and CDR2 SASEGT. This CDR3 spans 13 amino acids. The DNA of the CDR3 is TGTGCCAGTAGACAGGGATCCAATTCACCCCTCCACTTT. Amino acid sequence: CASRQGSNSPLHF.